This TCR beta chain was captured in a study of shared clonotypes between healthy human individuals. Assay used: immunoSEQ multiplex PCR; TCRdb lists only in-frame clones, some missing. The repertoire holds about 2.1 million clones, with 85% to 95% as singletons. As for this clone: What it binds is not known.

Findings and caveats of the study: The study generally estimated greater richness for naive than memory subsets. The genetic and exposure-history diversity represented was limited by few donors.

Naivety among CD8 cells was defined by CD45RO negativity and positive CCR7 selection, thereby excluding terminally differentiated effector memory CD45RA+ cells. The TCR sequence derives from a young man in good health. Some clones in this sample may be carry-over from other donors' samples. Sequenced sample: naive CD8+ T cells from PBMCs.

Here the CDR3 DNA reads TGTGCCAGCAGTTTATATCCCGGGACAGGGAGCTACGAGCAGTACTTC. Residues: CASSLYPGTGSYEQYF. V gene TRBV28 combines with J gene TRBJ2-7, with 9 nucleotides matching TRBD1. The CDR3 totals 16 residues. V gave up 1 base and J gave up 3 bases; unmatched junction bases: 7. Germline V gene data show CDR1 as MDHEN and CDR2 as SYDVKM.